Following are 16 T cell receptor beta chains from one sample sequenced in a study of blood T cell repertoires in COVID-19. TCRdb's table, derived via immunoSEQ multiplex PCR, lists solely in-frame clones and lacks some. The profile shows 130,000 or so clones, roughly three quarters of them singletons. Input material: peripheral blood. The origin of the receptors is a woman between 70 and 85 years old with COVID-19, enrolled during active disease.

The gene calls are TRBV10-3 and TRBJ1-5; 8 bases line up with TRBD1. The CDR3 sequence is 13 residues long. The germline V gene has CDR1 ENHRY and CDR2 SYGVKD. Unmatched junction bases numbered 7, after V lost 3 bases and J lost 12 bases. The CDR3 bases are TGTGCCATCAGTGACGGGACAGGCAGGGACCAGCATTTT. Protein sequence: CAISDGTGRDQHF.

V gene TRBV4-3 combines with J gene TRBJ2-7; D is uncertain. The CDR3 is 12 amino acids. Trimming removed 2 bases at V and 4 bases at J, with 6 bases between. The germline gives CDR1 LGHNA, CDR2 YSLEER. Here the CDR3 DNA reads TGCGCCAGCAGCCAATGGCCATACGAGCAGTACTTC. Its protein is CASSQWPYEQYF.

This clone was found a few times. The V gene is TRBV19, the J gene TRBJ1-1; possible D gene TRBD1, 6 bases. CDR3 length: 15 residues. The V gene's germline CDR1 is LNHDA and CDR2 SQIVND (reference sequence). Trimming left V 7 bases short and J 0 bases short, with 15 bases between. CDR3 sequence: CASKGFGQMNTEAFF. The CDR3 DNA reads as TGTGCCAGTAAGGGCTTTGGACAGATGAACACTGAAGCTTTCTTT.

This clone appeared a few times. The chain uses TRBV5-6 and TRBJ1-1; 10 bases match TRBD1. V lost 4 bases, J lost 2 bases, and 8 bases stayed unmatched. Germline V gene data show CDR1 as SGHDT and CDR2 as YYEEEE. There are 16 residues in the CDR3. The CDR3 DNA reads as TGTGCCAGCAGCGCTCTGGGACAGGGGCTAAACACTGAAGCTTTCTTT. This sequence encodes CASSALGQGLNTEAFF.

This chain links TRBV7-2 with TRBJ2-3, with 14 nucleotides matching TRBD2. This CDR3 spans 17 amino acids. V lost 1 base and J lost 4; bases outside the gene matches: 4. Germline values: CDR1 SGHTA, CDR2 FQGNSA. CDR3 coding DNA: TGTGCCAGCAGCTTAGGACTAGCGGGGGGGCGCTCAGATACGCAGTATTTT. It encodes CASSLGLAGGRSDTQYF.

This sequence joins TRBV30 and TRBJ2-1, with D unclear. This CDR3 is built from 15 residues. V lost 1 base, J lost 2 bases, and 12 bases lay in between. CDR1 and CDR2 (germline): GTSNPN, SVGIG (reference sequence). The CDR3 DNA reads TGTGCCTGGAGTGACGGAACGAGCGCCTACAATGAGCAGTTCTTC. The encoded protein is CAWSDGTSAYNEQFF.

J is TRBJ1-6 and V is TRBV6-2 or TRBV6-3, with D maybe TRBD1 (5 bases). This CDR3 has 12 amino acids. V was pared by 5 bases and J by 10 bases, with 9 bases between. The germline V gene encodes CDR1 MNHEY and CDR2 SVGEGT. This chain's CDR3 is CASSPSGSPLHF. CDR3 nucleotide sequence: TGTGCCAGCAGTCCATCAGGGTCACCCCTCCACTTT.

V usage is TRBV10-1 and J usage is TRBJ1-5; TRBD1 agrees at 7 bases. This CDR3 region has 15 residues. V shed 8 bases and J 6 bases; nucleotides not matched to a gene: 13. The germline gives CDR1 WNHNN, CDR2 SYGVQD (reference sequence). The CDR3 is CASLHRGKGGQPQHF. CDR3 coding DNA: TGCGCCAGCCTTCACAGGGGCAAGGGGGGTCAGCCCCAGCATTTT.

The rearrangement uses TRBV15 and TRBJ1-2; D gene ambiguous. Germline V gene sequence: CDR1 LNHNV, CDR2 YYDKDF (reference sequence). V gave up 0 bases and J gave up 2 bases, with 13 bases separating them. This CDR3 is built from 16 residues. CDR3 nucleotides: TGTGCCACCAGCAGAGAGTTTTCTGAGCTAAACTATGGCTACACCTTC. Residues: CATSREFSELNYGYTF.

This chain joins TRBV7-2 and TRBJ2-3, with D perhaps matching TRBD1 (6 bases). Germline V CDR1 and CDR2: SGHTA, FQGNSA. The CDR3 extends over 16 amino acids. V was cut by 2 bases and J by 6 bases, with 18 bases left in between. CDR3 sequence: CASSLSRQDSGDTQYF. Written as DNA, the CDR3 is TGTGCCAGCAGCTTAAGCCGACAGGATTCGGGGGATACGCAGTATTTT. The variable domain in full, completed from reference TRBV7-2 and TRBJ2-3, reads GAGVSQSPSNKVTEKGKDVELRCDPISGHTALYWYRQSLGQGLEFLIYFQGNSAPDKSGLPSDRFSAERTGGSVSTLTIQRTQQEDSAVYLCASSLSRQDSGDTQYFGPGTRLTVL.

The genes are TRBV5-4 and TRBJ2-2; 12 bases are a match to TRBD1. Losses at the gene ends were 5 bases for V and 5 bases for J; bases not matched to a gene: 4. There are 15 residues in the CDR3. Germline CDR1 is SGHNT and CDR2 is YYREEE (reference sequence). The CDR3 region is CASSWGQGATGELFF. CDR3 in DNA: TGTGCCAGCAGTTGGGGACAGGGGGCTACCGGGGAGCTGTTTTTT.

This clone was recorded once. The chain has TRBV27 and TRBJ2-1; 9 bases fit TRBD2. V lost 3 bases to trimming and J lost 7 bases; unmatched junction nucleotides: 7. Germline V CDR1 and CDR2: MNHEY, SMNVEV (reference sequence). This CDR3 is built from 15 residues. The CDR3 nucleotides read TGTGCCAGCAGTTTTAGGCGGGGGGGCCGGAATGAGCAGTTCTTC. Translation gives CASSFRRGGRNEQFF.

The chain recombines TRBV14 with TRBJ1-1; D is unclear. Trimming took off 0 bases at V and 4 bases at J, with 12 bases between the two ends. The CDR3 covers 15 residues. Germline V gene sequence: CDR1 SGHDN, CDR2 FVKESK. CDR3 DNA: TGTGCCAGCAGCCAAGATGCAGGTGGGTTCACTGAAGCTTTCTTT. Residues: CASSQDAGGFTEAFF.

The table lists this clone with a count of one. The chain is built from TRBV20-1 and TRBJ1-5, with D possibly being TRBD1 (5 bases). The germline gives CDR1 DFQATT, CDR2 SNEGSKA (reference sequence). There are 14 residues in the CDR3. The V gene lost 3 bases and the J gene lost 4 bases, with 13 bases spanning the gap. The CDR3 protein is CSASVSQGNQPQHF. The CDR3 DNA sequence: TGCAGTGCTAGTGTGAGCCAGGGTAATCAGCCCCAGCATTTT.

The chain couples TRBV2 to TRBJ1-3; weak D call: TRBD1 (5 bases). V gave up 6 bases and J gave up 0 bases, with 12 bases separating them. The CDR3 spans 15 residues. Looked up from germline, CDR1 is SNHLY and CDR2 is FYNNEI. CDR3 protein: CASRTDRTSGNTIYF. CDR3 bases: TGTGCCAGCAGGACAGACAGAACCTCTGGAAACACCATATATTTT.

The gene calls are TRBV20-1 and TRBJ2-3; 15 bases map to TRBD2. Trimming took 3 bases from V and 7 from J; bases not matched to a gene: 5. CDR3 length equals 15 residues. Germline lookup yields CDR1 DFQATT and CDR2 SNEGSKA (reference sequence). In DNA, the CDR3 is TGCAGTGCTAGTAGGACTAGCGGGGGGGTAAATACGCAGTATTTT. It translates to CSASRTSGGVNTQYF.